The 17 T cell receptor beta chains reported below all come from one sample, sequenced in a study of tumor and adjacent non-tumor tissue in lung cancer (dated 2018 in TCRdb). RNA was isolated from bulk unsorted tissue, and RNA quality was assessed with a NanoDrop ND-1000 and an Agilent 2100. To prepare the library, multiplex PCR was applied. The reads were generated on an Illumina HiSeq 2500. Following protocols modified from ARM-PCR, the researchers constructed TCRbeta libraries through three rounds of nested PCR with primers (Table S4). TCRdb ran its own pipeline on the public reads, namely fastp trimming at Q25 and MiXCR clone calling, and kept in-frame beta chains. Under each unique CDR3 protein, matching rows form one entry showing the most common genes and DNA. Here the sample has 220,000 or so distinct CDR3 sequences; around 70% occur a single time. The top ten hold 20% to 25% of the sample.

The sequencing sample was made of lung tumor tissue. The receptors stem from a man aged 55 to 69 with non-small cell lung cancer.

A word on this clonotype: A read error may account for a junction end that differs from germline. V gene TRBV6-1 combines with J gene TRBJ2-3; D ambiguous. This CDR3 spans 14 amino acids. Germline loops: CDR1 MNHNS, CDR2 SASEGT. The CDR3 coding sequence is TGTGCCAGCAGTGAAGGGATCGAGGCAGACACGCCGTATTTT. Translating it yields CASSEGIEADTPYF.

At least ten counts were recorded for this clonotype. V gene TRBV6-6 combines with J gene TRBJ1-6, with TRBD1 matching 10 bases. The CDR3 extends over 15 amino acids. CDR1 is MNHNY and CDR2 is SVGAGI in the germline V gene (reference sequence). J lost 13 bases, V lost 1 base, and 7 bases had no gene match. Written as DNA, the CDR3 is TGTGCCAGCAGTTACTTGGACAGGGGGGCCTCCCCCCTCCACTTT. It yields the protein CASSYLDRGASPLHF.

At least ten counts were recorded for this clonotype. The chain recombines TRBV6-5 with TRBJ1-5, with TRBD1 matching over 11 bases. The CDR3 totals 17 residues. Germline V CDR1 and CDR2: MNHEY, SVGAGI. J lost 1 base, V lost 6 bases, and 8 bases had no gene match. The CDR3 DNA sequence: TGTGCCAGCAGGGGAGGACAGGGGGCAACGAGCAATCAGCCCCAGCATTTT. Translated: CASRGGQGATSNQPQHF.

A remark on this clonotype: Given a much more abundant clone one base away, this may be a read error. V gene TRBV29-1 combines with J gene TRBJ1-2; D perhaps matches TRBD1 (5 bases). This CDR3 is 12 amino acids long. Trimming stripped 4 bases from V and 9 bases from J, with 15 bases between. Germline V gene sequence: CDR1 SQVTM, CDR2 ANQGSEA. CDR3 sequence: CSVGEGPWSYTF. As DNA, the CDR3 is TGCAGCGTTGGGGAGGGGCCTTGGAGCTACACCTTC.

As for this clonotype: The junction departs from germline at one end; a sequencing error may be responsible. The chain is built from TRBV6-1 and TRBJ1-1; TRBD1 matches at 9 bases. CDR1 MNHNS and CDR2 SASEGT come from the germline V gene. This CDR3 spans 13 amino acids. The CDR3 protein is CASGTGLNTEAFF. CDR3 bases: TGTGCCAGCGGGACAGGGTTGAATACTGAAGCTTTCTTT.

Remarks on this clonotype: This clone may be a read error of a much larger clone one base away. The V call is TRBV6-5, the J call TRBJ2-7, with 10 bases aligning to TRBD2. Per the germline V gene, CDR1 is MNHEY and CDR2 is SVGAGI. The CDR3 runs 13 residues. After removal of 5 bases from V and 7 bases from J, the junction contained 5 bases not matched to a gene. This chain's CDR3 is CASSQELAGEQYF. The CDR3 nucleotides are TGTGCCAGCAGTCAAGAACTAGCGGGAGAGCAGTACTTC.

Worth noting for this clonotype: Its ends do not fully match the called genes, so a read error is possible. The chain uses TRBV6-2 or TRBV6-3 and TRBJ2-1; the D gene is possibly TRBD1 (6 bases). The CDR3 has 11 residues. CDR1 is MNHEY and CDR2 is SVGEGT in the germline V gene. CDR3 sequence (DNA): TGTGCCAGCAATTACGTCAGGGGAGTCATCTTC. It is translated as CASNYVRGVIF.

The chain combines TRBV5-4 with TRBJ1-1; D is unclear. Germline-derived CDR1 and CDR2 are SGHNT and YYREEE (reference sequence). CDR3 length: 14 residues. Trimming cost V 4 bases and J 11 bases, with 21 bases left between them. CDR3 amino acids: CASSQGRGNGDAFF. As DNA, the CDR3 is TGTGCCAGCAGCCAAGGTCGAGGAAACGGGGATGCTTTCTTT.

Details on this clonotype: The junction and the germline gene differ at one end; a read error may be behind it. The chain uses TRBV11-3 and TRBJ2-4; D gene ambiguous. The CDR3 consists of 13 residues. CDR1 and CDR2 from the germline V gene are SGHNT and YENEEA. In DNA, the CDR3 is TGTGCCACCAGCTTGATGGGTCAGGACATTCAGTACTTC. It encodes CATSLMGQDIQYF.

With respect to this clonotype: One end of the junction is discordant with germline, which a read error may explain. The chain is built from TRBV6-1 and TRBJ1-5; D is unresolved. The CDR3 is 14 residues long. CDR1 is MNHNS and CDR2 is SASEGT in the germline V gene. CDR3 loop: CANSDVWMGQPQHF. The DNA for the CDR3 is TGTGCCAACAGTGATGTTTGGATGGGTCAGCCCCAGCATTTT.

This clonotype was counted a few times. This chain joins TRBV11-2 and TRBJ1-4; possibly TRBD1 for D (6 bases). V was shortened by 2 bases and J by 10 bases, with 23 bases between the two germline ends. Germline loops: CDR1 SGHAT, CDR2 FQNNGV. This CDR3 contains 17 residues. In nucleotides, the CDR3 is TGTGCCAGCAGCTTAAAAATGCCGGGACACCACGGAGGAAAACTGTTTTTT. Translating it yields CASSLKMPGHHGGKLFF.

With regard to this clonotype: Possible read error: a much larger clone is one base away. The chain has TRBV29-1 and TRBJ2-7; D possibly corresponds to TRBD1 (6 bases). The J call may be mistaken, given a closer DNA end match to TRBJ2-1. Germline V lookup: CDR1 SQVTM, CDR2 ANQGSEA. The CDR3 is 11 residues long. The DNA for the CDR3 is TGCAGCGTCAAAGGGGACAACGAGCAGTTCTTC. This translates into CSVKGDNEQFF.

This clonotype was observed a single time. A junction boundary mismatches the germline segment, possibly from a read error. The chain employs TRBV12-3 or TRBV12-4 and TRBJ2-4; no clear D gene. The CDR3 length is 12 residues. The CDR3 here is CPSSLTKNVQYF. For the CDR3, the DNA is TGTCCCAGCAGTCTTACAAAAAACGTTCAGTACTTC.

Only one count was recorded for this clonotype. The chain joins TRBV20-1 to TRBJ2-4, with 8 bases that match TRBD2. Trimming took 0 bases from V and 4 from J; bases not matched to a gene: 5. Germline V gene data show CDR1 as DFQATT and CDR2 as SNEGSKA (reference sequence). CDR3 length: 15 amino acids. CDR3 in DNA: TGCAGTGCTAGAGATCAGGGACTAGTAAAAAACATTCAGTACTTC. Its protein product is CSARDQGLVKNIQYF.

CDR3 DNA sequence: TGTGCCAGCAGGAGTGGGGCTACCGACACAGATACGCAGTATTTT. Translation gives CASRSGATDTDTQYF. The V gene is TRBV6-5, the J gene TRBJ2-3; TRBD1 is a possible D gene (5 bases). CDR1 is MNHEY and CDR2 is SVGAGI in the germline V gene. V was shortened by 6 bases and J by 2 bases, with 15 bases between the two germline ends. The CDR3 is made up of 15 amino acids.

The chain employs TRBV4-3 and TRBJ2-7; D gene unclear. Germline V gene lookup returns CDR1 LGHNA and CDR2 YSLEER. Trimming removed 8 bases at V and 4 bases at J, with 6 bases between. The CDR3 has 10 amino acids. The chain's CDR3 is CASGIYEQYF. CDR3 sequence (DNA): TGCGCCAGCGGAATTTACGAGCAGTACTTC.

As concerns this clonotype: At one end the junction does not follow the germline gene, possibly because of a read error. The chain uses TRBV20-1 and TRBJ2-2; D is unresolved. Germline V gene lookup returns CDR1 DFQATT and CDR2 SNEGSKA (reference sequence). The CDR3 length is 14 residues. The CDR3 spells CRATPVPLPGELFF. The CDR3 nucleotides are TGCAGAGCTACCCCCGTCCCTTTGCCCGGGGAGCTGTTTTTT.